The clone carrying this TCR beta chain was observed at least ten times. The antigen remains unidentified. Caucasian, healthy and from Russia, the donors were aged between 6 and 90. Per sample, a minimum of 6.5 million PBMCs were isolated. This record belongs to a study of blood T cells in healthy people across ages. General study results and limits: Investigators treated diversity estimates from one million T cells as underestimates. Changes in expanded clonotypes were possibly confounded, as the CMV status of donors was unknown.

The CDR3 totals 13 residues. The V segment lost 1 base and the J segment 7 bases; nucleotides outside the gene matches: 6. Looked up from germline, CDR1 is DFQATT and CDR2 is SNEGSKA (reference sequence). Primed by a sample-barcoded 5' primer and a J-beta primer mix, a second PCR proceeded for about 7 to 11 cycles. A single record per CDR3 protein comes from TCRdb applying MiXCR to the 5' RACE reads. The sample yields 850,000 to 950,000 distinct CDR3 sequences, more than 25% seen once. The sequence derives from a woman of 80 years or more in good health. The chain joins TRBV20-1 to TRBJ1-2, with TRBD1 matching over 7 bases. Sequencing used blood. CDR3 amino acids: CSARVTGVSGYTF. The CDR3 DNA sequence: TGCAGTGCTAGAGTCACAGGGGTCAGTGGCTACACCTTC.